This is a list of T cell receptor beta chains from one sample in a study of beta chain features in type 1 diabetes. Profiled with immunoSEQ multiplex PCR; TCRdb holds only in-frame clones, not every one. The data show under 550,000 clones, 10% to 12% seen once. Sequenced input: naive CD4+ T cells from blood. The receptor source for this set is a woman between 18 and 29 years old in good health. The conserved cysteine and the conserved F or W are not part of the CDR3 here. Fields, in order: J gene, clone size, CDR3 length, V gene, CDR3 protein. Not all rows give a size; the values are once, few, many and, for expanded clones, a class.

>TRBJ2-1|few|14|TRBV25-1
ARSPPRGGGPNEQF
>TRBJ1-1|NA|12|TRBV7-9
ASSLSQGSAEAF
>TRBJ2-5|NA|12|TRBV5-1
ASSLRQGAETQY
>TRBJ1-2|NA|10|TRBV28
ASSFSNYGYT
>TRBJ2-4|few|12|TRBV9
ASSVGAAKNIQY
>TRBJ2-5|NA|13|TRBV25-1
ASSELTGPTETQY
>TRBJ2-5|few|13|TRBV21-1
ASSKEQGGQETQY
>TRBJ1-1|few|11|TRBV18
ASSPWNRDEAF
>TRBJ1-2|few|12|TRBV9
ASSVATGYGGYT
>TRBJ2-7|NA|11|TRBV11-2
ASSGAQSYEQY
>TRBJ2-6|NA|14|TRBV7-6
ASSFGGFSGANVLT
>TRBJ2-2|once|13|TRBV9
ASSVTTANTGELF
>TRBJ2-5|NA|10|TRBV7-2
ASSKGQETQY
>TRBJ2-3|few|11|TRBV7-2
ASSLGPQDTQY
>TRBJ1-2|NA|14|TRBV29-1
SVAPGGPGLGYGYT
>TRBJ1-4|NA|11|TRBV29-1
SALQGGNEKLF
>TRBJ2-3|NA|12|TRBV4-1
ASSSVAVTDTQY
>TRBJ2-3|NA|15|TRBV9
ASSVAPGTSGTDTQY
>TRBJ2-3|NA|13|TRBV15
ATSLDRGKGDTQY
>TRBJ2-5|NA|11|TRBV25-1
ASSEKAQETQY
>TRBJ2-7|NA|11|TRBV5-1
ASSPGPHYEQY
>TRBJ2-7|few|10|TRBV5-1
ASSFDGHEQY
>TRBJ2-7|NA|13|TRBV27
ASSLRRFPSYEQY
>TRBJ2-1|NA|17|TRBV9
ASSAPSVIAGGTYNEQF
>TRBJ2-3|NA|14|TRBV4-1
ASSQAEGTGGVTQY
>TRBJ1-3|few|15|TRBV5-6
ASSLPGTGSSGNTIY
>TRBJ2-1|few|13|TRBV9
ASSVSTGQYNEQF
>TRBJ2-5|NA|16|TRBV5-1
ASSLGQKGEGFHGTQY
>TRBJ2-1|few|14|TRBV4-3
ASSQHPTETYNEQF
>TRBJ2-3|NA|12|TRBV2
ASARGGTADTQY